These 5 T cell receptor beta chains were all obtained from the same sample, sequenced in a study of cytomegalovirus exposure and HLA in healthy donors. 13 Jbeta primers and 60 Vbeta primers were used for the PCR. The assay was immunoSEQ multiplex PCR, and TCRdb's table has in-frame clones only and misses some. The sample holds more than 140,000 clones, about four fifths seen once. Sequencing used PBMCs. These receptors all stem from a man younger than 35 in good health and CMV-seropositive.

This rearrangement joins TRBV2 to TRBJ2-2; tentative D call: TRBD2 (5 bases). There are 15 residues in the CDR3. Trimming left V 3 bases short and J 7 bases short, with 15 bases between. Germline CDR1 is SNHLY and CDR2 is FYNNEI. CDR3 residues: CASSDSSRAVGELFF. DNA for the CDR3: TGTGCCAGCAGTGATTCGTCGAGGGCTGTCGGGGAGCTGTTTTTT.

This clone was detected a few times. CDR3 region: CASSLGLTEGYTF. CDR3 nucleotides: TGTGCCAGCAGCTTAGGGCTAACGGAGGGCTACACCTTC. The chain links TRBV7-2 to TRBJ1-2; no clear D gene. Trimming took 1 base from V and 8 from J, leaving 11 bases between them. The CDR3 consists of 13 residues. Germline assignment: CDR1 SGHTA and CDR2 FQGNSA.

This chain connects TRBV10-2 to TRBJ2-1, with TRBD2 matching 7 bases. This CDR3 comprises 12 residues. Germline CDR1 reads WSHSY; CDR2 reads SAAADI. V gave up 8 bases and J gave up 7 bases; unmatched junction bases: 5. For the CDR3, the DNA is TGCGCCAGCGAGGACGGGGGGAATGAGCAGTTCTTC. Its translation: CASEDGGNEQFF.

J is TRBJ1-2 and V is TRBV28; 7 bases fit TRBD1. V lost 4 bases and J lost 6; bases outside the gene matches: 5. The CDR3 covers 13 residues. Germline-derived CDR1 and CDR2 are MDHEN and SYDVKM. CDR3: CASSSLDRDGYTF. CDR3 nucleotide sequence: TGTGCCAGCAGTTCATTAGACAGGGATGGCTACACCTTC.

V gene TRBV7-2 combines with J gene TRBJ1-5; TRBD1 matches 7 bases. The germline V gene has CDR1 SGHTA and CDR2 FQGNSA. Losses at the gene ends were 6 bases for V and 2 bases for J; bases not matched to a gene: 4. The length of the CDR3 is 14 residues. The CDR3 spells CASRPTGGNQPQHF. DNA for the CDR3: TGTGCCAGCAGACCTACAGGGGGCAATCAGCCCCAGCATTTT.